The next 31 T cell receptor beta chains were all read from a single sample in a study of T-cell reconstitution after alpha-beta-depleted transplantation in children. During its preparation, the TCRbeta library received unique molecular identifiers. Via MiXCR, TCRdb re-called the PCR reads, giving one row per CDR3 protein. The table includes some 830,000 distinct CDR3 sequences, roughly 15% detected once. The sample consisted of PBMCs, mostly from graft donor cells, taken 360 days after TCRalphabeta/CD19-depleted stem cell transplant. Receptors were obtained from a male patient younger than 18 who had a stem cell transplant for acute lymphoblastic leukemia, so the T cells may come from the graft donor.

The chain employs TRBV18 and TRBJ1-5; D is perhaps TRBD1 (6 bases). CDR1 is KGHSH, CDR2 LQKENI, per germline. Deletions cut 1 base from V and 6 bases from J, with 16 bases between. The CDR3 loop spans 16 amino acids. DNA for the CDR3: TGTGCCAGCTCACCACGGGATCAGAGGGGGGTTCAGCCCCAGCATTTT. Its translation: CASSPRDQRGVQPQHF.

This clonotype was picked up a small number of times. The V gene is TRBV20-1, the J gene TRBJ2-5; D assignment may be TRBD1 or TRBD2 (6 bases each). Per germline, CDR1 DFQATT and CDR2 SNEGSKA (reference sequence). This CDR3 has 12 residues. V gave up 4 bases and J gave up 5 bases, with 11 bases separating them. The CDR3 loop reads CSAKGGIETQYF. The CDR3 DNA reads TGCAGTGCTAAAGGGGGGATCGAGACCCAGTACTTC.

The gene calls are TRBV20-1 and TRBJ2-7; 7 bases are shared with TRBD1. From germline, CDR1 is DFQATT and CDR2 SNEGSKA (reference sequence). V trimming: 0 bases; J trimming: 6 bases; junction bases outside the gene matches: 5. This CDR3 region has 13 residues. The CDR3 spells CSARDLTGFEQYF. CDR3 sequence (DNA): TGCAGTGCTAGAGATTTGACAGGGTTCGAGCAGTACTTC.

The table lists this clonotype with a count of one. This chain links TRBV7-8 with TRBJ1-5; no definite D call. The CDR3 is 14 amino acids. V was clipped by 4 bases and J by 4 bases, with 11 bases between them. Germline V gene lookup returns CDR1 SGHVS and CDR2 FQNEAQ. CDR3 sequence: CASSSRHGNQPQHF. CDR3 sequence (DNA): TGTGCCAGCAGCTCGAGACATGGTAATCAGCCCCAGCATTTT.

This clonotype was observed at least ten times. J is TRBJ2-1 and V is TRBV29-1; 12 nucleotides align to TRBD2. The germline V gene has CDR1 SQVTM and CDR2 ANQGSEA. V lost 4 bases, J lost 6 bases, and 4 bases stayed unmatched. The CDR3 spans 14 residues. The CDR3 nucleotides are TGCAGCGTTGCTCTAGCGGGAGGGACCAATGAGCAGTTCTTC. Translation gives CSVALAGGTNEQFF.

This clonotype was seen more than once but under ten times. The chain joins TRBV10-3 to TRBJ1-2, with TRBD1 as a possible D gene (5 bases). The CDR3 has 13 residues. V dropped 2 bases and J dropped 7 bases, with 11 bases sitting between them. CDR1 and CDR2 from the germline V gene are ENHRY and SYGVKD. As DNA, the CDR3 is TGTGCCATCAGTGAGCCCGGGACGACTGGCTACACCTTC. Its protein product is CAISEPGTTGYTF.

This clonotype appeared many times. The chain carries TRBV7-8 and TRBJ2-7, with TRBD2 as a possible D gene (6 bases). V lost 3 bases, J lost 6 bases, and 18 bases lay in between. Germline V gives CDR1 SGHVS, CDR2 FQNEAQ. CDR3 length: 15 residues. The CDR3 bases are TGTGCCAGCAGCTTTGCCTCGGGAGTTAGGGGCGAGCAGTACTTC. The encoded protein is CASSFASGVRGEQYF.

The chain is built from TRBV2 and TRBJ1-2, with D tentatively TRBD1 (5 bases). Germline V lookup: CDR1 SNHLY, CDR2 FYNNEI. The CDR3 loop spans 14 amino acids. V shed 7 bases and J shed 1 base, with 13 bases lying between them. The CDR3 here is CASMEDKINYGYTF. CDR3 coding DNA: TGTGCCAGCATGGAGGACAAAATTAACTATGGCTACACCTTC.

The chain has TRBV20-1 and TRBJ2-7; perhaps TRBD1 as D (5 bases). V lost 5 bases, J lost 3 bases, and 11 bases lay in between. The CDR3 spans 12 residues. Germline V gives CDR1 DFQATT, CDR2 SNEGSKA (reference sequence). The CDR3 region has the DNA TGCAGTGCTGGACGGACAAGCTACGAGCAGTACTTC. Its protein is CSAGRTSYEQYF.

V gene TRBV4-1 combines with J gene TRBJ2-7; TRBD1 agrees at 7 bases. The CDR3 has 13 residues. Trimming took 4 bases from V and 7 from J; bases not matched to a gene: 7. Germline V gives CDR1 MGHRA, CDR2 YSYEKL. This CDR3 is CASSRYRGEEQYF. The CDR3 coding sequence is TGCGCCAGCAGCCGGTACAGGGGAGAGGAGCAGTACTTC.

The CDR3 nucleotides read TGCGCCAGCAGCTTGGCGGGCCGACGGGAGGGCCGTCCCCAGTTCTTC. Translation: CASSLAGRREGRPQFF. This rearrangement joins TRBV5-1 to TRBJ2-1, with TRBD2 identical over 8 bases. The CDR3 extends over 16 amino acids. With V trimmed by 0 bases and J by 13 bases, 15 bases remained unmatched. Germline CDR1 and CDR2: SGHRS and YFSETQ.

This clonotype appeared once. This chain joins TRBV4-1 and TRBJ2-5, with TRBD1 identical over 7 bases. The CDR3 has 15 residues. V dropped 2 bases and J dropped 1; count of bases not matched to a gene: 4. Germline assignment: CDR1 MGHRA and CDR2 YSYEKL. The CDR3 sequence is CASSQRDRTQETQYF. The CDR3 DNA sequence: TGCGCCAGCAGCCAACGGGACAGAACCCAAGAGACCCAGTACTTC.

This clonotype was observed at least ten times. The chain carries TRBV14 and TRBJ2-7; D ambiguous. V was trimmed by 0 bases and J by 3 bases, leaving 3 bases between them. CDR3 length: 12 residues. The germline V gene encodes CDR1 SGHDN and CDR2 FVKESK. The CDR3 loop reads CASSQDFYEQYF. The CDR3 nucleotides read TGTGCCAGCAGCCAAGATTTCTACGAGCAGTACTTC.

This clonotype was found many times. This chain links TRBV5-1 with TRBJ2-3, with TRBD2 identical over 11 bases. V lost 3 bases to trimming and J lost 0 bases; unmatched junction nucleotides: 6. This CDR3 contains 17 residues. Germline V lookup: CDR1 SGHRS, CDR2 YFSETQ. This CDR3 reads CASSWGTSGASTDTQYF. Written as DNA, the CDR3 is TGCGCCAGCAGCTGGGGGACTAGCGGAGCTAGCACAGATACGCAGTATTTT.

This clonotype was detected a few times. J is TRBJ2-3 and V is TRBV7-2, with 8 positions matching TRBD1. V trimming: 5 bases; J trimming: 1 base; junction bases outside the gene matches: 2. The CDR3 is 14 residues long. CDR1 is SGHTA, CDR2 FQGNSA, per germline. DNA for the CDR3: TGTGCCAGCAGCATGACAGGGGGCACAGATACGCAGTATTTT. Its protein is CASSMTGGTDTQYF.

This chain links TRBV6-6 with TRBJ2-1; 11 positions match TRBD2. Trimming took 6 bases from V and 5 from J; bases not matched to a gene: 6. This CDR3 has 15 amino acids. CDR1 MNHNY and CDR2 SVGAGI come from the germline V gene (reference sequence). CDR3 in DNA: TGTGCCAGCAGAGAGTCTAGCGGGGGGAACAATGAGCAGTTCTTC. Its protein product is CASRESSGGNNEQFF.

CDR3 loop: CSVEDLSGRLGYEQYF. The CDR3 DNA is TGCAGCGTTGAAGATTTAAGCGGGCGGTTAGGGTACGAGCAGTACTTC. The chain couples TRBV29-1 to TRBJ2-7; D perhaps matches TRBD2 (6 bases). This CDR3 contains 16 residues. V was shortened by 0 bases and J by 4 bases, with 19 bases between the two germline ends. CDR1 and CDR2 (germline): SQVTM, ANQGSEA.

This clonotype was recorded at least ten times. The V call is TRBV7-9, the J call TRBJ2-5, with D possibly TRBD2 on 6 matching bases. The V gene lost 1 base and the J gene lost 1 base, with 13 bases spanning the gap. CDR1 is SEHNR and CDR2 is FQNEAQ in the germline V gene (reference sequence). The CDR3 is 16 residues long. The CDR3 sequence: CASSLGAAGFQETQYF. CDR3 DNA: TGTGCCAGCAGCTTAGGCGCGGCGGGGTTCCAAGAGACCCAGTACTTC.

This clonotype was detected ten times or more. The chain is built from TRBV29-1 and TRBJ2-7; D gene ambiguous. The CDR3 is 15 amino acids. CDR1 is SQVTM, CDR2 ANQGSEA, per germline. Trimming stripped 1 base from V and 0 bases from J, with 13 bases between. The CDR3 DNA follows: TGCAGCGTTGAAGTGATGGGTCCAGGCTCCTACGAGCAGTACTTC. This gives the protein CSVEVMGPGSYEQYF.

This rearrangement joins TRBV4-1 to TRBJ2-1, with D possibly being TRBD2 (5 bases). Germline V gene data show CDR1 as MGHRA and CDR2 as YSYEKL. Between the trimmed V and J ends, which lost 0 bases and 0 bases, there was a span of 9 bases. This CDR3 is built from 16 residues. The CDR3 DNA follows: TGCGCCAGCAGCCAAGAATCAGCGGTCTCCTACAATGAGCAGTTCTTC. Translating it yields CASSQESAVSYNEQFF.

The V call is TRBV19, the J call TRBJ2-1; D might be TRBD2 (6 bases). Trimming took off 7 bases at V and 3 bases at J, with 19 bases between the two ends. The germline V gene encodes CDR1 LNHDA and CDR2 SQIVND (reference sequence). This CDR3 has 16 residues. CDR3: CASMREASRYYNEQFF. The CDR3 DNA follows: TGTGCCAGTATGAGGGAGGCTAGCCGTTACTACAATGAGCAGTTCTTC.

The CDR3, as DNA: TGCAGTGCTAGGCTAGCGGGAGCCCTTATTTACAATGAGCAGTTCTTC. This translates into CSARLAGALIYNEQFF. This sequence joins TRBV20-1 and TRBJ2-1, with 10 nucleotides matching TRBD2. This CDR3 is 16 amino acids long. The V gene's germline CDR1 is DFQATT and CDR2 SNEGSKA (reference sequence). J was trimmed by 4 bases and V by 3 bases; bases with no gene match: 9.

This clonotype showed up just a few times. The chain couples TRBV6-5 to TRBJ2-7; TRBD2 matches at 11 bases. The V gene end was trimmed by 3 bases and the J gene end by 6 bases; junction bases not matched to a gene: 13. There are 17 residues in the CDR3. CDR1 and CDR2 (germline): MNHEY, SVGAGI. CDR3 DNA: TGTGCCAGCAGTTATTCCCAGGGGGCTAGCGGGAGGTCCGAGCAGTACTTC. This encodes CASSYSQGASGRSEQYF.

This clonotype was observed a handful of times. The rearrangement uses TRBV4-1 and TRBJ1-4, with D tentatively TRBD1 (6 bases). CDR3 length equals 14 residues. V lost 4 bases and J lost 7, with 13 bases in between. The germline CDR1 and CDR2 sequences are MGHRA and YSYEKL. Here the CDR3 reads CASSLGPGAEKLFF. CDR3 bases: TGCGCCAGCAGCCTCGGGCCAGGGGCTGAAAAACTGTTTTTT.

The rearrangement joins TRBV21-1 to TRBJ2-5; TRBD2 is the table's D call, not checked against the DNA. TRBV21-1 has pseudogene status. This CDR3 has 19 residues. In DNA form, the CDR3 reads TGTGCCAGCAGCAAAGCAGGAGACTCCCAGAAGGGACTCGAAGAGACCCAGTACTTC. The encoded protein is CASSKAGDSQKGLEETQYF.

With regard to this clonotype: This could be a read error, since a much larger clone is one nucleotide away. V and J are TRBV7-9 and TRBJ2-1; D is uncertain. The germline V and J ends were trimmed by 5 bases and 0 bases, with 11 bases remaining between them. Germline values: CDR1 SEHNR, CDR2 FQNEAQ (reference sequence). The CDR3 consists of 15 residues. The CDR3: CASSAVVSSYNEQFF. The CDR3 DNA follows: TGTGCCAGCAGCGCCGTCGTCAGCTCCTACAATGAGCAGTTCTTC.

This clonotype came up a few times. The CDR3 spells CASSLKLAIPTDTQYF. Written as DNA, the CDR3 is TGTGCCAGCAGTTTAAAACTAGCGATACCCACAGATACGCAGTATTTT. The V and J genes are TRBV27 and TRBJ2-3; 7 bases align to TRBD2. This CDR3 spans 16 amino acids. Germline values: CDR1 MNHEY, CDR2 SMNVEV (reference sequence). With 2 bases clipped from V and 2 bases from J, the junction kept 7 bases outside the gene matches.

This clonotype was seen a few times. The V and J genes are TRBV11-2 and TRBJ2-1; maybe TRBD2 (6 bases). In germline, CDR1 is SGHAT, CDR2 FQNNGV. CDR3 length: 13 residues. Trimming cost V 3 bases and J 9 bases, with 12 bases left between them. CDR3 sequence reads: CASSFEAGAEQFF. The CDR3 bases are TGTGCCAGCAGCTTCGAAGCGGGCGCTGAGCAGTTCTTC. Full variable domain (rest looked up from reference TRBV11-2 and TRBJ2-1): EAGVAQSPRYKIIEKRQSVAFWCNPISGHATLYWYQQILGQGPKLLIQFQNNGVVDDSQLPKDRFSAERLKGVDSTLKIQPAKLEDSAVYLCASSFEAGAEQFFGPGTRLTVL.

This clonotype occurred a few times. The rearrangement joins TRBV5-1 to TRBJ2-3, with 8 bases matching TRBD1. The CDR3 runs 14 residues. The germline gives CDR1 SGHRS, CDR2 YFSETQ. V shed 4 bases, J shed 6 bases, and the junction held 7 bases outside the gene matches. In DNA, the CDR3 is TGCGCCAGCAGCCGGGACAGGCCGGCGGATACGCAGTATTTT. This translates into CASSRDRPADTQYF. The variable domain in full, with the rest retrieved from reference TRBV5-1 and TRBJ2-3, is KAGVTQTPRYLIKTRGQQVTLSCSPISGHRSVSWYQQTPGQGLQFLFEYFSETQRNKGNFPGRFSGRQFSNSRSEMNVSTLELGDSALYLCASSRDRPADTQYFGPGTRLTVL.

The sample holds a few counts of this clonotype. The V call is TRBV4-2, the J call TRBJ2-1; D is possibly TRBD1 or TRBD2 (6 bases each). The CDR3 length is 15 residues. Germline-derived CDR1 and CDR2 are LGHNA and YNFKEQ. Trimming left V 1 base short and J 5 bases short, with 12 bases between. The CDR3, as DNA: TGTGCCAGCAGCCAAGTGGCGGGACAAAACAATGAGCAGTTCTTC. It specifies CASSQVAGQNNEQFF.

This clonotype was counted ten times or more. The gene calls are TRBV11-1 and TRBJ2-1; 10 positions agree with TRBD2. This CDR3 spans 15 amino acids. The ends lost 5 bases at V and 8 bases at J; junction bases unmatched: 9. Germline V lookup: CDR1 SGHAT, CDR2 FQDESV (reference sequence). This CDR3 is CASSHLAGENYEQFF. The CDR3 DNA follows: TGTGCCAGCAGCCATCTAGCGGGAGAAAATTATGAGCAGTTCTTC.